The 8 T cell receptor beta chains below come from one sample, sequenced in a study of shared clonotypes between healthy human individuals. Clones were read by immunoSEQ multiplex PCR, and TCRdb kept only the in-frame ones, dropping some. The sample has hundreds of thousands of clones; roughly four fifths are singletons. Material for sequencing was PBMCs. The receptors here all came from a woman aged 40 to 50 in good health. Some clones in this sample may be carry-over from other donors' samples.

The chain combines TRBV19 with TRBJ1-5, with D hard to call. In germline, CDR1 is LNHDA, CDR2 SQIVND (reference sequence). The CDR3 spans 15 residues. V lost 5 bases, J lost 0 bases, and 11 bases lay in between. Here the CDR3 reads CASSRVYYSNQPQHF. CDR3 in DNA: TGTGCCAGTAGTCGGGTTTATTATAGCAATCAGCCCCAGCATTTT. Complete variable domain (other parts from reference TRBV19 and TRBJ1-5): DGGITQSPKYLFRKEGQNVTLSCEQNLNHDAMYWYRQDPGQGLRLIYYSQIVNDFQKGDIAEGYSVSREKKESFPLTVTSAQKNPTAFYLCASSRVYYSNQPQHFGDGTRLSIL.

V gene TRBV7-3 combines with J gene TRBJ2-2, with 8 bases aligning to TRBD2. The V gene's germline CDR1 is SGHTA and CDR2 FQGTGA. The V gene end was trimmed by 6 bases and the J gene end by 3 bases; junction bases not matched to a gene: 6. The CDR3 covers 15 residues. In nucleotides, the CDR3 is TGTGCCAGCAGTCGAAGCGGGAGAGACACCGGGGAGCTGTTTTTT. This gives the protein CASSRSGRDTGELFF.

This chain connects TRBV15 to TRBJ2-5; 12 nucleotides align to TRBD2. CDR1 LNHNV and CDR2 YYDKDF come from the germline V gene (reference sequence). V dropped 4 bases and J dropped 4; count of bases not matched to a gene: 10. This CDR3 contains 17 residues. The CDR3 nucleotides are TGTGCCACCAGCAACCCCTTCCTAGCGGGAGGGGGAGAGACCCAGTACTTC. It specifies CATSNPFLAGGGETQYF.

The genes are TRBV4-2 and TRBJ2-1; 8 bases map to TRBD2. There are 16 residues in the CDR3. V lost 5 bases to trimming and J lost 1 base; unmatched junction nucleotides: 7. Germline CDR1 and CDR2: LGHNA and YNFKEQ. The chain's CDR3 is CASSSRRGESYNEQFF. CDR3 nucleotides: TGTGCCAGCAGCTCGAGGCGGGGGGAGTCCTACAATGAGCAGTTCTTC.

The chain uses TRBV5-4 and TRBJ2-1, with D uncertain. The CDR3 has 13 residues. V gave up 10 bases and J gave up 5 bases, with 16 bases separating them. The germline gives CDR1 SGHNT, CDR2 YYREEE (reference sequence). The CDR3 loop reads CAYQAGRNNEQFF. CDR3 in DNA: TGTGCCTACCAAGCCGGACGAAACAATGAGCAGTTCTTC.

Details on this clone: A far bigger clonotype differs at one base, so this is likely a read error. The V call is TRBV10-3, the J call TRBJ2-3; D might be TRBD2 (7 bases). The germline V gene encodes CDR1 ENHRY and CDR2 SYGVKD. V was clipped by 4 bases and J by 4 bases, with 15 bases between them. This CDR3 contains 15 residues. The chain's CDR3 is CAISAKGGSADTQYF. In DNA form, the CDR3 reads TGTGCCATCAGTGCAAAGGGGGGGAGCGCAGATACGCAGTATTTT.

The sample holds one count of this clone. It may be a read error: a sequence one base away is much more abundant. Different DNA sequences within this sample yield the same CDR3. The chain is built from TRBV28 and TRBJ2-7, with TRBD2 as a possible D gene (6 bases). The CDR3 sequence is 13 residues long. Germline V gene sequence: CDR1 MDHEN, CDR2 SYDVKM. CDR3 DNA: TGCGCCAGCAGGACCGGGGGAATTTACGAGCAGTACTTC. The encoded protein is CASRTGGIYEQYF.

Note on this clone: A single base is all that separates this from a far larger clone, so a read error is likely. The rearrangement joins TRBV2 to TRBJ2-3, with a possible D match to TRBD1 (5 bases). The length of the CDR3 is 16 residues. The germline V gene has CDR1 SNHLY and CDR2 FYNNEI. In DNA, the CDR3 is TGTGCCCGCAGTGAAAGGGCTTCCCAGCAGGGAGATACGCAGTATTTT. Protein: CARSERASQQGDTQYF.